Following are 23 T cell receptor beta chains from one sample sequenced in a study of metastatic and nonmetastatic thyroid tumors. TCRdb re-called the PCR reads through MiXCR. Of 40,000 or so clones in the sample, less than 15% were seen once. Ahead of thyroid surgery, no patient had received treatment of any kind. Sequenced material: blood. These receptors were taken from a female donor with papillary thyroid cancer or a benign thyroid nodule (not recorded which). Some clones in this sample may be carry-over from other donors' samples.

This clone was seen ten or more times. The chain recombines TRBV28 with TRBJ1-5; no firm D call. V shed 2 bases and J shed 2 bases, with 1 base lying between them. There are 12 residues in the CDR3. Germline V gene data show CDR1 as MDHEN and CDR2 as SYDVKM. CDR3 DNA: TGTGCCAGCAGTTTAGGCAATCAGCCCCAGCATTTT. Amino acid sequence: CASSLGNQPQHF.

This clone is termed medium-sized. The chain recombines TRBV6-1 with TRBJ2-3; D is possibly TRBD1 (5 bases). The V and J ends lost 5 bases and 3 bases respectively, with 12 bases between them. CDR1 and CDR2 (germline): MNHNS, SASEGT. The CDR3 runs to 14 residues. This CDR3 reads CASSSAGLTDTQYF. The CDR3 DNA reads TGTGCCAGCAGTTCGGCAGGGTTGACAGATACGCAGTATTTT.

This sequence joins TRBV2 and TRBJ2-7, with D hard to call. Germline V gives CDR1 SNHLY, CDR2 FYNNEI. This CDR3 region has 13 residues. V lost 4 bases to trimming and J lost 3 bases, with 10 bases between them. CDR3 protein: CASSVSRYYEQYF. The CDR3 DNA reads TGTGCCAGCAGTGTTAGCAGATACTACGAGCAGTACTTC.

This clone has at least ten counts. The chain is built from TRBV20-1 and TRBJ1-5; TRBD1 aligns across 9 bases. J gave up 6 bases and V 0 bases, and 3 bases lay outside the gene matches. Germline values: CDR1 DFQATT, CDR2 SNEGSKA (reference sequence). The CDR3 runs to 14 residues. In DNA form, the CDR3 reads TGCAGTGCTAGAGATCGGACAGGGGCTCAGCCCCAGCATTTT. Translation: CSARDRTGAQPQHF.

This clone was detected only a few times. V is TRBV12-3 or TRBV12-4 and J is TRBJ2-2, with D perhaps TRBD1 (6 bases). The CDR3 has 12 residues. V lost 3 bases, J lost 8 bases, and 7 bases lay in between. In DNA form, the CDR3 reads TGTGCCAGCAGTTTGGGGACAGGGGAGCTGTTTTTT. Translating it yields CASSLGTGELFF.

This clone was picked up many times. The rearrangement links TRBV18 to TRBJ2-4; perhaps D is TRBD1 or TRBD2 (6 bases each). CDR1 and CDR2 from the germline V gene are KGHSH and LQKENI. The CDR3 is 13 residues long. Trimming took 6 bases from V and 7 from J, leaving 13 bases between them. Here the CDR3 reads CASSPIGGNIQYF. CDR3 coding DNA: TGTGCCAGCTCCCCTATAGGGGGGAACATTCAGTACTTC.

This clone has ten or more counts. V usage is TRBV5-1 and J usage is TRBJ2-7; 7 nucleotides align to TRBD1. V trimming: 3 bases; J trimming: 2 bases; junction bases outside the gene matches: 8. Germline loops: CDR1 SGHRS, CDR2 YFSETQ. There are 15 residues in the CDR3. CDR3 nucleotide sequence: TGCGCCAGCAGCTGGGGACAGCTGGGAACCTACGAGCAGTACTTC. Translating gives CASSWGQLGTYEQYF.

V is TRBV11-2 and J is TRBJ1-6; D call uncertain. The CDR3 consists of 14 residues. V lost 3 bases and J 3 bases, leaving 6 bases between the germline ends. Looked up from germline, CDR1 is SGHAT and CDR2 is FQNNGV. CDR3 loop: CASSFALYNSPLHF. The CDR3 DNA sequence: TGTGCCAGCAGCTTTGCGCTCTATAATTCACCCCTCCACTTT. Supplemented by reference TRBV11-2 and TRBJ1-6, the full variable domain reads EAGVAQSPRYKIIEKRQSVAFWCNPISGHATLYWYQQILGQGPKLLIQFQNNGVVDDSQLPKDRFSAERLKGVDSTLKIQPAKLEDSAVYLCASSFALYNSPLHFGNGTRLTVT.

Notes on this clone: An end of the junction differs from the germline gene, which may be a read error. V and J are TRBV7-8 and TRBJ2-1; tentative D call: TRBD2 (6 bases). The CDR3 is 12 residues long. Per the germline V gene, CDR1 is SGHVS and CDR2 is FQNEAQ. The CDR3 is CASSLVGSQQFF. Written as DNA, the CDR3 is TGCGCCAGCAGCTTGGTCGGGAGTCAACAGTTCTTC.

The sample holds many counts of this clone. This chain connects TRBV6-2 or TRBV6-3 to TRBJ2-1; TRBD2 matches 8 bases. CDR1 and CDR2 (germline): MNHEY, SVGEGT. V lost 11 bases, J lost 2 bases, and 14 bases stayed unmatched. The CDR3 length is 16 residues. The CDR3 DNA reads as TGTGCCGGGTCCCGGGAGGGCGGTTATACCTACAATGAGCAGTTCTTC. Translation gives CAGSREGGYTYNEQFF.

This clone was counted ten times or more. The chain carries TRBV19 and TRBJ2-2; perhaps TRBD2 as D (5 bases). In germline, CDR1 is LNHDA, CDR2 SQIVND (reference sequence). This CDR3 comprises 14 residues. The V end was cut by 6 bases, the J end by 10 bases, with 18 bases between. In nucleotides, the CDR3 is TGTGCCAGTAGCATGAGACTAACCCCCGAGGAGCTGTTTTTT. Its translation: CASSMRLTPEELFF.

The chain employs TRBV28 and TRBJ2-7, with 7 bases that match TRBD2. The CDR3 length is 17 residues. The germline CDR1 and CDR2 sequences are MDHEN and SYDVKM. The J segment lost 3 bases and the V segment lost 5 bases, leaving 16 bases of the junction unmatched. The CDR3 DNA reads TGTGCCAGCAGTAGTAGCGGGTGGGTCGGATTGGGCTACGAGCAGTACTTC. This translates into CASSSSGWVGLGYEQYF.

This clone was seen many times. One end of the junction fails to match germline, which may point to a read error. The chain recombines TRBV28 with TRBJ2-2, with 7 bases fitting TRBD2. The CDR3 runs 17 residues. Germline V gives CDR1 MDHEN, CDR2 SYDVKM. CDR3 residues: CASTLTSVLRMGGELFF. The DNA of the CDR3 is TGTGCCAGCACTTTAACTAGCGTCCTTAGGATGGGCGGGGAGCTGTTTTTT.

This clone was observed a few times. The V gene is TRBV20-1, the J gene TRBJ2-5; tentatively, D is TRBD1 (5 bases). CDR3 length: 13 residues. The ends were cut back, 1 base at V and 0 bases at J, with 6 bases in the middle. CDR1 and CDR2 from the germline V gene are DFQATT and SNEGSKA (reference sequence). CDR3 nucleotide sequence: TGCAGTGCTAGAGGGGGCGACCAAGAGACCCAGTACTTC. This translates into CSARGGDQETQYF.

This clone is labeled as medium-sized. For the CDR3, the DNA is TGTGCCAGCAGCTTACTAGCGCCGTCCTACGAGCAGTACTTC. Translation: CASSLLAPSYEQYF. The chain is built from TRBV6-5 and TRBJ2-7, with TRBD2 matching over 7 bases. Germline values: CDR1 MNHEY, CDR2 SVGAGI. The CDR3 has 14 amino acids. The V gene end was trimmed by 6 bases and the J gene end by 1 base; junction bases not matched to a gene: 6.

In its sample, this clone was seen many times. The V and J genes are TRBV24-1 and TRBJ2-3; D ambiguous. This CDR3 contains 14 residues. Trimming removed 4 bases from V and 0 bases from J, with 7 bases in between. CDR1 and CDR2 (germline): KGHDR, SFDVKD. The CDR3 here is CATSDYLSTDTQYF. The CDR3 coding sequence is TGTGCCACCAGTGACTATCTTAGCACAGATACGCAGTATTTT.

Many counts were recorded for this clone. The gene calls are TRBV4-2 and TRBJ1-2, with 7 positions matching TRBD1. CDR3 size: 16 residues. V trimming: 6 bases; J trimming: 8 bases; junction bases outside the gene matches: 18. Germline CDR1 LGHNA, CDR2 YNFKEQ. This CDR3 reads CASRPSPTGTNGGYTF. DNA of the CDR3: TGTGCCAGCAGACCCAGCCCGACAGGGACGAATGGGGGCTACACCTTC.

This clone has ten or more counts. The chain employs TRBV20-1 and TRBJ2-3; perhaps D is TRBD1 or TRBD2 (5 bases each). The V end lost 5 bases, the J end lost 8 bases, and 11 bases lay between the germline ends. Germline V gene lookup returns CDR1 DFQATT and CDR2 SNEGSKA (reference sequence). The CDR3 has 11 residues. In DNA, the CDR3 is TGCAGTGCTGGGGACCCCGGTACGCAGTATTTT. This sequence encodes CSAGDPGTQYF.

In this sample, this clone turned up many times. This chain connects TRBV20-1 to TRBJ2-7; 8 bases align to TRBD1. The germline gives CDR1 DFQATT, CDR2 SNEGSKA (reference sequence). CDR3 length: 14 amino acids. V was pared by 6 bases and J by 2 bases, with 9 bases of the junction left unmatched. Here the CDR3 reads CSAEPRTGPYEQYF. The CDR3 DNA reads as TGCAGTGCGGAGCCGAGGACAGGGCCCTACGAGCAGTACTTC.

This rearrangement joins TRBV12-3 or TRBV12-4 to TRBJ2-7; 7 positions match TRBD2. The junction had 4 bases not matched to a gene; V was cut back by 3 bases and J by 5 bases. This CDR3 spans 13 amino acids. CDR3 nucleotide sequence: TGTGCCAGCAGTTTTGATCGGGAGGACGAGCAGTACTTC. Amino acid sequence: CASSFDREDEQYF.

A few counts support this clone. The V gene is TRBV28, the J gene TRBJ2-7; 7 nucleotides line up with TRBD2. Germline CDR1 reads MDHEN; CDR2 reads SYDVKM. Germline trimming cut 7 bases from V and 0 bases from J; bases unmatched to any gene: 9. This CDR3 has 15 residues. The CDR3: CASILTGGLSYEQYF. The DNA for the CDR3 is TGTGCCAGCATCTTGACGGGAGGCCTCTCCTACGAGCAGTACTTC.

This clone was counted only a few times. One end of the junction is discordant with germline, which a read error may explain. J is TRBJ2-1 and V is TRBV5-1; D is ambiguous. The germline CDR1 and CDR2 sequences are SGHRS and YFSETQ. This CDR3 is built from 16 residues. CDR3 coding DNA: TGCGCCAGCAGCCCCCGAGTGGGTGGAAGGAACAATGATCAGTTCTTC. It specifies CASSPRVGGRNNDQFF. Full variable domain (missing parts from reference TRBV5-1 and TRBJ2-1): KAGVTQTPRYLIKTRGQQVTLSCSPISGHRSVSWYQQTPGQGLQFLFEYFSETQRNKGNFPGRFSGRQFSNSRSEMNVSTLELGDSALYLCASSPRVGGRNNDQFFGPGTRLTVL.

This clone was detected ten times or more. This sequence joins TRBV5-6 and TRBJ2-2, with TRBD1 matching 10 bases. Per the germline V gene, CDR1 is SGHDT and CDR2 is YYEEEE. The junction had 0 bases not matched to a gene; V was cut back by 3 bases and J by 4 bases. CDR3 length: 14 amino acids. This chain's CDR3 is CASSWTGGTGELFF. The CDR3 bases are TGTGCCAGCAGCTGGACAGGGGGCACCGGGGAGCTGTTTTTT. Full variable domain (remainder filled in from reference TRBV5-6 and TRBJ2-2): DAGVTQSPTHLIKTRGQQVTLRCSPKSGHDTVSWYQQALGQGPQFIFQYYEEEERQRGNFPDRFSGHQFPNYSSELNVNALLLGDSALYLCASSWTGGTGELFFGEGSRLTVL.